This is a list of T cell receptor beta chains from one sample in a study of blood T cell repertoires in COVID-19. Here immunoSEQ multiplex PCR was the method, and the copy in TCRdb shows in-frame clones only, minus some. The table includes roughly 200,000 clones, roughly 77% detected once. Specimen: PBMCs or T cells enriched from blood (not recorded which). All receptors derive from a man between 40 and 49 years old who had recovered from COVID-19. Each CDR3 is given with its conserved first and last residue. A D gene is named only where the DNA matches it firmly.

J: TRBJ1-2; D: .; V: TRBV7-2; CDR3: CASSLGRGDYGYTF
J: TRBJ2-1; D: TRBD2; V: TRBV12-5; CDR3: CASGSRGRGIYNEQFF
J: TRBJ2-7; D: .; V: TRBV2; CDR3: CASSSGRGYEQYF
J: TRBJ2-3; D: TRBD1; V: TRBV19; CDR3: CASRRGLDTQYF
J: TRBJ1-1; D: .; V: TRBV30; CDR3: CAWSGGSTEAFF
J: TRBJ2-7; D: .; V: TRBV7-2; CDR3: CASSPYWGAVRQYF
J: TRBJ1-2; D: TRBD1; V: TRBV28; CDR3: CASIQDRVRGYTF
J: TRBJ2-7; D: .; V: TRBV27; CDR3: CASSLRGEQYF
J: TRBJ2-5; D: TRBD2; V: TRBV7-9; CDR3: CASSSRGGETQYF
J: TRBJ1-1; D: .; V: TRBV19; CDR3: CASSIKKTGNTEAFF
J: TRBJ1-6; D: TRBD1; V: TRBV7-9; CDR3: CASSLQTGENSPLHF
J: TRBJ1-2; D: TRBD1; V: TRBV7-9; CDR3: CASNIGGQSNYGYTF
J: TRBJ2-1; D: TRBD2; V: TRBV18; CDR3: CASSPPASGVNEQFF
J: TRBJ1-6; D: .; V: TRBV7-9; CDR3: CASSLTDRSSSPLHF
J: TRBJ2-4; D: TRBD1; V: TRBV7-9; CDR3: CASSFEQGAGKNIQYF
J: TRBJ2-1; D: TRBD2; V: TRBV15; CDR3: CATAGLAGDEQFF
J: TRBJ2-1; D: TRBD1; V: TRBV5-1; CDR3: CASSLGQGAYNEQFF
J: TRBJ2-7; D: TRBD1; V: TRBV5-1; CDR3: CASSGGQGVYEQYF
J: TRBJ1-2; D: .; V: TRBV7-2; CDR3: CASSLDMSSGGYGYTF
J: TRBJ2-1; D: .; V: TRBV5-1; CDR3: CASSLDPGSHNEQFF
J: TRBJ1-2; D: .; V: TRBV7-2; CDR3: CASSMGAYYGYTF
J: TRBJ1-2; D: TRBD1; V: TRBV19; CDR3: CASSIEGTGGQNYGYTF
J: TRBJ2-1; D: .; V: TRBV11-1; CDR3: CASSLRNRGGSEQFF
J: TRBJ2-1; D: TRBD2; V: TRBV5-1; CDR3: CASSLAGGPENEQFF
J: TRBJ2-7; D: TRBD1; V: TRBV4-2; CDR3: CASSQEGSGTVYEQYF